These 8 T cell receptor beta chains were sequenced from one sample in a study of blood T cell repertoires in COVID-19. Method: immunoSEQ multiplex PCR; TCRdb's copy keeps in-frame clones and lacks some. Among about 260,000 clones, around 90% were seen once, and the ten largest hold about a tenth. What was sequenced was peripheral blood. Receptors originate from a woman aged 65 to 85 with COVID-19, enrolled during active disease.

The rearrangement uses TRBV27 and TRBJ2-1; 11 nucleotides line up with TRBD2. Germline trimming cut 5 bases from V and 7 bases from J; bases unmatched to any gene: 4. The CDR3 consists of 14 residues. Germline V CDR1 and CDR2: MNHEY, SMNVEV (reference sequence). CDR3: CASSPLAGVNEQFF. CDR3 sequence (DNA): TGTGCCAGCAGTCCACTAGCGGGAGTTAATGAGCAGTTCTTC.

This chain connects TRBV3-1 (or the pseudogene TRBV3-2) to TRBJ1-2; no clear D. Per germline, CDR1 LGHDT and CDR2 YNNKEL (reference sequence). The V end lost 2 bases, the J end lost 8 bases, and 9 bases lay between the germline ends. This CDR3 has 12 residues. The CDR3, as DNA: TGTGCCAGCAGCCAAAGGACGGGGGGCTACACCTTC. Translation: CASSQRTGGYTF.

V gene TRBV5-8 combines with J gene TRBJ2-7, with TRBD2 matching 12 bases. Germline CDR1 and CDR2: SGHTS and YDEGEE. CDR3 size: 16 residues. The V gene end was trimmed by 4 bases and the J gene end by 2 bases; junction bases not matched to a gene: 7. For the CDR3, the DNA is TGTGCCAGCAGCCTCTACACTAGCGGGGGGACCTACGAGCAGTACTTC. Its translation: CASSLYTSGGTYEQYF.

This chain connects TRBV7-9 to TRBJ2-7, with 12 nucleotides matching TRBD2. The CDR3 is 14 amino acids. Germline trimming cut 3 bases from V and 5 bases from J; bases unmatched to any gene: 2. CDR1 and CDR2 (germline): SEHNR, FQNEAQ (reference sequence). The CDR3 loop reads CASSLTSGSHEQYF. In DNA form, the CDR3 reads TGTGCCAGCAGCTTGACTAGCGGGAGCCACGAGCAGTACTTC.

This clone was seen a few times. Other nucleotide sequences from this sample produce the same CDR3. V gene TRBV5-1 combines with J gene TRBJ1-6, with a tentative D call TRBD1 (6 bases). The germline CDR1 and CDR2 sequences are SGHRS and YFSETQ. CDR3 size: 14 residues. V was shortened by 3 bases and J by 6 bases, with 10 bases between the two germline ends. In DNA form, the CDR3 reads TGCGCCAGCAGCTCTCAGGGGAGTAATTCACCCCTCCACTTT. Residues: CASSSQGSNSPLHF.

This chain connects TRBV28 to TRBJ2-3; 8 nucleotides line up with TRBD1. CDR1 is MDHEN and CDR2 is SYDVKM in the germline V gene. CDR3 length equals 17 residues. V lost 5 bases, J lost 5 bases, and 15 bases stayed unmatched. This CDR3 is CASSRTAGTGGEDTQYF. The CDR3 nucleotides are TGTGCCAGCAGTCGAACCGCCGGGACAGGTGGGGAAGATACGCAGTATTTT.

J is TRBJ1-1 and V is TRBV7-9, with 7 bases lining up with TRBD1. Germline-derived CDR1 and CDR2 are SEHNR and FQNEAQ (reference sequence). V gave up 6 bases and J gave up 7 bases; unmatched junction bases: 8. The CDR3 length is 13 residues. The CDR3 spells CASSLKTGLEAFF. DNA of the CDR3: TGTGCCAGCAGTTTAAAGACAGGGCTTGAAGCTTTCTTT.

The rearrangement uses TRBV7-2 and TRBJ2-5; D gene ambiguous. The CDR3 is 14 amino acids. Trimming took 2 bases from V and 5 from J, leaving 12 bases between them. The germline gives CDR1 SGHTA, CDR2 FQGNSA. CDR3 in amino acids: CASSLHEARETQYF. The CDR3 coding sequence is TGTGCCAGCAGCTTACACGAGGCCCGGGAGACCCAGTACTTC. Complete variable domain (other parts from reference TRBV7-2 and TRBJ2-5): GAGVSQSPSNKVTEKGKDVELRCDPISGHTALYWYRQSLGQGLEFLIYFQGNSAPDKSGLPSDRFSAERTGGSVSTLTIQRTQQEDSAVYLCASSLHEARETQYFGPGTRLLVL.